The 25 T cell receptor beta chains below come from one sample, sequenced in a study of blood T cell repertoires in COVID-19. The assay was immunoSEQ multiplex PCR, and TCRdb's table has in-frame clones only and misses some. The profile shows fewer than 85,000 clones, around nine tenths of them singletons. Material for sequencing was peripheral blood. The source is a human donor in a cohort sampled during active COVID-19.

This chain links TRBV7-9 with TRBJ1-1, with D possibly TRBD1 on 6 matching bases. Germline CDR1 SEHNR, CDR2 FQNEAQ (reference sequence). Trimming left V 4 bases short and J 5 bases short, with 14 bases between. The CDR3 length is 14 residues. CDR3 DNA sequence: TGTGCCAGCAGCTCGACAGGCCCGCGTACTGAAGCTTTCTTT. Encoded protein: CASSSTGPRTEAFF. The variable domain in full, completed from reference TRBV7-9 and TRBJ1-1, reads DTGVSQNPRHKITKRGQNVTFRCDPISEHNRLYWYRQTLGQGPEFLTYFQNEAQLEKSRLLSDRFSAERPKGSFSTLEIQRTEQGDSAMYLCASSSTGPRTEAFFGQGTRLTVV.

The chain recombines TRBV18 with TRBJ1-1; D is ambiguous. Trimming took 3 bases from V and 1 from J, leaving 9 bases between them. The CDR3 is 14 residues long. The V gene's germline CDR1 is KGHSH and CDR2 LQKENI. The DNA of the CDR3 is TGTGCCAGCTCACCCAACGCACAGAACACTGAAGCTTTCTTT. Encoded protein: CASSPNAQNTEAFF.

This chain uses TRBV7-2 with TRBJ2-3, with TRBD2 matching 11 bases. The trim removed 5 bases at V and 2 bases at J, leaving 6 bases unmatched. Germline V gives CDR1 SGHTA, CDR2 FQGNSA. This CDR3 region has 16 residues. CDR3 sequence: CASSATSGGYTDTQYF. DNA of the CDR3: TGTGCCAGCAGCGCAACTAGCGGGGGATACACAGATACGCAGTATTTT.

V gene TRBV6-5 combines with J gene TRBJ2-7, with 9 bases that match TRBD1. Germline V gives CDR1 MNHEY, CDR2 SVGAGI. The CDR3 length is 15 residues. The trim removed 6 bases at V and 1 base at J, leaving 7 bases unmatched. DNA of the CDR3: TGTGCCAGCAGAACCCTGACAGGGGGGTCCTACGAGCAGTACTTC. Its translation: CASRTLTGGSYEQYF.

The genes are TRBV5-1 and TRBJ2-1, with D perhaps TRBD2 (6 bases). Trimming left V 2 bases short and J 3 bases short, with 6 bases between. The CDR3 length is 13 residues. Germline CDR1 is SGHRS and CDR2 is YFSETQ. The CDR3 region is CASSFGGYNEQFF. The CDR3 nucleotides are TGCGCCAGCAGCTTCGGGGGCTACAATGAGCAGTTCTTC. Supplemented by reference TRBV5-1 and TRBJ2-1, the full variable domain reads KAGVTQTPRYLIKTRGQQVTLSCSPISGHRSVSWYQQTPGQGLQFLFEYFSETQRNKGNFPGRFSGRQFSNSRSEMNVSTLELGDSALYLCASSFGGYNEQFFGPGTRLTVL.

The rearrangement joins TRBV18 to TRBJ1-3; maybe TRBD1 (6 bases). The CDR3 has 16 amino acids. V lost 6 bases, J lost 0 bases, and 15 bases lay in between. Per the germline V gene, CDR1 is KGHSH and CDR2 is LQKENI. CDR3 bases: TGTGCCAGCTCGTCTCAGGGGTCCCTCTCTGGAAACACCATATATTTT. Protein: CASSSQGSLSGNTIYF.

The rearrangement joins TRBV28 to TRBJ2-7, with D maybe TRBD2 (5 bases). V was pared by 6 bases and J by 7 bases, with 13 bases between. The CDR3 consists of 12 residues. In germline, CDR1 is MDHEN, CDR2 SYDVKM. This CDR3 reads CASREGSLEQYF. In nucleotides, the CDR3 is TGTGCCAGCAGAGAGGGATCCCTTGAGCAGTACTTC.

This clone was seen only a few times. The chain joins TRBV2 to TRBJ1-1; the match to TRBD1 covers 7 bases. Germline V gene data show CDR1 as SNHLY and CDR2 as FYNNEI. V dropped 7 bases and J dropped 5; count of bases not matched to a gene: 4. The CDR3 spans 12 residues. CDR3 DNA: TGTGCCAGCACAGGGGGTACTACTGAAGCTTTCTTT. The encoded protein is CASTGGTTEAFF.

The V gene is TRBV11-2, the J gene TRBJ2-7; TRBD2 agrees at 7 bases. The CDR3 is 18 amino acids. The germline V gene has CDR1 SGHAT and CDR2 FQNNGV. Germline trimming cut 3 bases from V and 4 bases from J; bases unmatched to any gene: 18. This CDR3 reads CASSFGGGLARGDYEQYF. CDR3 coding DNA: TGTGCCAGCAGCTTCGGAGGTGGGCTAGCCCGGGGGGATTACGAGCAGTACTTC. Full variable domain (rest looked up from reference TRBV11-2 and TRBJ2-7): EAGVAQSPRYKIIEKRQSVAFWCNPISGHATLYWYQQILGQGPKLLIQFQNNGVVDDSQLPKDRFSAERLKGVDSTLKIQPAKLEDSAVYLCASSFGGGLARGDYEQYFGPGTRLTVT.

This rearrangement joins TRBV11-2 to TRBJ2-7; 8 bases map to TRBD1. This CDR3 comprises 17 residues. Per the germline V gene, CDR1 is SGHAT and CDR2 is FQNNGV. The J segment lost 4 bases and the V segment lost 6 bases, leaving 17 bases of the junction unmatched. This CDR3 is CASSPYKGGTGAYEQYF. CDR3 sequence (DNA): TGTGCCAGCAGTCCTTACAAAGGAGGGACAGGAGCTTACGAGCAGTACTTC.

V and J are TRBV7-2 and TRBJ2-7; 8 nucleotides agree with TRBD2. Losses at the gene ends were 2 bases for V and 6 bases for J; bases not matched to a gene: 6. The V gene's germline CDR1 is SGHTA and CDR2 FQGNSA. The CDR3 is made up of 14 amino acids. Here the CDR3 reads CASSLLGGGSEQYF. In nucleotides, the CDR3 is TGTGCCAGCAGCTTATTGGGCGGGGGGTCCGAGCAGTACTTC.

The chain combines TRBV11-3 with TRBJ1-1; D is ambiguous. V was pared by 5 bases and J by 8 bases, with 12 bases between. The CDR3 consists of 12 residues. CDR1 SGHNT and CDR2 YENEEA come from the germline V gene. The CDR3 nucleotides are TGTGCCAGCAGCCCAGGACTAGGCGAAGCTTTCTTT. It encodes CASSPGLGEAFF.

This sequence joins TRBV18 and TRBJ2-7; weak D call: TRBD1 (6 bases). CDR3 length: 13 residues. Germline-derived CDR1 and CDR2 are KGHSH and LQKENI. Trimming took off 3 bases at V and 4 bases at J, with 10 bases between the two ends. The CDR3 reads CASSPGQLYEQYF. In nucleotides, the CDR3 is TGTGCCAGCTCACCCGGACAGCTATACGAGCAGTACTTC.

This chain connects TRBV27 to TRBJ1-1; maybe TRBD1 (6 bases). Germline V lookup: CDR1 MNHEY, CDR2 SMNVEV (reference sequence). The CDR3 is 13 amino acids. V lost 2 bases, J lost 6 bases, and 10 bases lay in between. In DNA form, the CDR3 reads TGTGCCAGCAGTTTAACAGGGTACCCTGAAGCTTTCTTT. This translates into CASSLTGYPEAFF.

V usage is TRBV5-1 and J usage is TRBJ1-2, with D perhaps matching TRBD1 (6 bases). The CDR3 is 14 amino acids. Germline CDR1 SGHRS, CDR2 YFSETQ. Trimming stripped 9 bases from V and 7 bases from J, with 22 bases between. The CDR3 DNA reads as TGCGCCACCGCCCCTGGCCCGTGGGGGCCTGGCTACACCTTC. As protein: CATAPGPWGPGYTF.

This clone was found once. The chain recombines TRBV9 with TRBJ2-7, with D possibly TRBD2 on 5 matching bases. Trimming took 3 bases from V and 3 from J, leaving 13 bases between them. Germline CDR1 SGDLS, CDR2 YYNGEE. The CDR3 totals 14 residues. The CDR3 DNA reads TGTGCCAGCAGCGCCGGACGGAGGAACTACGAGCAGTACTTC. Translated, it gives CASSAGRRNYEQYF.

J is TRBJ1-1 and V is TRBV5-1, with D possibly matching TRBD1 (5 bases). Germline V CDR1 and CDR2: SGHRS, YFSETQ. The CDR3 covers 14 residues. V shed 0 bases and J shed 2 bases, with 8 bases lying between them. CDR3 in amino acids: CASSLEGLNTEAFF. CDR3 nucleotide sequence: TGCGCCAGCAGCTTGGAGGGGTTAAACACTGAAGCTTTCTTT.

The chain joins TRBV11-2 to TRBJ2-7; 8 positions agree with TRBD1. This CDR3 contains 14 residues. Germline V gene sequence: CDR1 SGHAT, CDR2 FQNNGV. V gave up 1 base and J gave up 7 bases; unmatched junction bases: 6. CDR3 nucleotide sequence: TGTGCCAGCAGCTTAGGAGCAGGGGGCGGGGAGCAGTACTTC. Translated: CASSLGAGGGEQYF.

This rearrangement joins TRBV6-5 to TRBJ2-3, with TRBD1 matching 9 bases. The CDR3 covers 14 residues. J was trimmed by 1 base and V by 4 bases; bases with no gene match: 0. Germline V CDR1 and CDR2: MNHEY, SVGAGI. The CDR3 sequence is CASSWDRGTDTQYF. CDR3 sequence (DNA): TGTGCCAGCAGTTGGGACAGGGGCACAGATACGCAGTATTTT.

V usage is TRBV13 and J usage is TRBJ1-1, with TRBD1 identical over 9 bases. CDR1 PRHDT and CDR2 FYEKMQ come from the germline V gene (reference sequence). The CDR3 covers 15 residues. V was pared by 5 bases and J by 4 bases, with 8 bases of the junction left unmatched. CDR3 DNA: TGTGCCAGCAGCCCACGGACAGGGGCAATCACTGAAGCTTTCTTT. Its translation: CASSPRTGAITEAFF.

CDR3 protein: CASSPFRQGGQPQHF. The CDR3 coding sequence is TGTGCCAGCAGCCCTTTTAGGCAGGGGGGTCAGCCCCAGCATTTT. The chain carries TRBV2 and TRBJ1-5; 7 bases agree with TRBD1. The J segment lost 6 bases and the V segment lost 6 bases, leaving 11 bases of the junction unmatched. CDR1 is SNHLY and CDR2 is FYNNEI in the germline V gene. This CDR3 has 15 amino acids.

The chain carries TRBV3-1 (or the pseudogene TRBV3-2) and TRBJ1-2, with D perhaps TRBD1 (6 bases). V dropped 10 bases and J dropped 0 bases, with 12 bases sitting between them. Germline V gives CDR1 LGHDT, CDR2 YNNKEL (reference sequence). The CDR3 consists of 13 residues. Here the CDR3 reads CATRGPSNYGYTF. The CDR3 nucleotides read TGTGCCACGCGGGGGCCCTCTAACTATGGCTACACCTTC.

The chain has TRBV12-3 or TRBV12-4 and TRBJ1-5; D not certain. The CDR3 sequence is 11 residues long. V was pared by 3 bases and J by 10 bases, with 7 bases between. The CDR3 reads CASSFTGPQHF. As DNA, the CDR3 is TGTGCCAGCAGTTTCACGGGTCCCCAGCATTTT.

This clone was recorded only once. This chain uses TRBV9 with TRBJ1-2; maybe TRBD1 (5 bases). V was clipped by 3 bases and J by 4 bases, with 16 bases between them. CDR1 is SGDLS and CDR2 is YYNGEE in the germline V gene. This CDR3 comprises 15 residues. CDR3: CASSAPLGTAYGYTF. The CDR3 nucleotides are TGTGCCAGCAGCGCGCCCCTGGGGACTGCCTATGGCTACACCTTC.

This chain joins TRBV7-4 and TRBJ2-7; D possibly corresponds to TRBD1 (8 bases). From germline, CDR1 is SGHVT and CDR2 SQSDAQ. This CDR3 contains 15 residues. The ends were cut back, 5 bases at V and 2 bases at J, with 16 bases in the middle. The CDR3 DNA sequence: TGTGCCAGCAGCCCCTGGACAGGGACTACCTACGAGCAGTACTTC. Translating gives CASSPWTGTTYEQYF.